The 8 T cell receptor beta chains given below trace back to one sample, sequenced in a study of identifying expanded T cells in peripheral blood. Method: immunoSEQ multiplex PCR; TCRdb's copy keeps in-frame clones and lacks some. The table includes about 130,000 clones, about 86% detected once. The source material was blood. The receptors here all came from a person between 18 and 75 years old in good health.

This chain connects TRBV9 to TRBJ2-1; a possible D gene is TRBD2 (5 bases). V was shortened by 0 bases and J by 0 bases, with 10 bases between the two germline ends. CDR1 is SGDLS, CDR2 YYNGEE, per germline. CDR3 size: 16 residues. The CDR3 DNA reads TGTGCCAGCAGCGTAGGGGGAGTTTCCTCCTACAATGAGCAGTTCTTC. Its translation is CASSVGGVSSYNEQFF.

The chain couples TRBV5-1 to TRBJ2-5; the match to TRBD2 covers 10 bases. V lost 0 bases and J lost 2; bases outside the gene matches: 7. The length of the CDR3 is 17 residues. Germline CDR1 is SGHRS and CDR2 is YFSETQ. DNA of the CDR3: TGCGCCAGCAGCTTGGATCTAAAAGCGGGAGGGCAAGAGACCCAGTACTTC. This gives the protein CASSLDLKAGGQETQYF.

The chain is built from TRBV6-5 and TRBJ2-3, with a tentative D call TRBD1 (6 bases). The germline V and J ends were trimmed by 6 bases and 0 bases, with 13 bases remaining between them. The CDR3 has 15 amino acids. Germline assignment: CDR1 MNHEY and CDR2 SVGAGI. CDR3 in DNA: TGTGCCAGCAGGTCAGGGGTTTTCAGCACAGATACGCAGTATTTT. This translates into CASRSGVFSTDTQYF.

The rearrangement joins TRBV18 to TRBJ2-1; 12 bases map to TRBD2. Looked up from germline, CDR1 is KGHSH and CDR2 is LQKENI. V was clipped by 3 bases and J by 5 bases; unmatched bases: 5. The CDR3 runs 16 residues. DNA for the CDR3: TGTGCCAGCTCACCTTCACTAGCGGGAGGCCACAATGAGCAGTTCTTC. Its protein is CASSPSLAGGHNEQFF.

The CDR3 DNA reads TGTGCCAGCAGCCCAGCAGCGGGAACTACCTACGAGCAGTACTTC. Its protein product is CASSPAAGTTYEQYF. The chain recombines TRBV7-2 with TRBJ2-7; 7 nucleotides align to TRBD2. This CDR3 comprises 15 residues. CDR1 is SGHTA, CDR2 FQGNSA, per germline. The J segment lost 2 bases and the V segment lost 5 bases, leaving 9 bases of the junction unmatched.

V and J are TRBV18 and TRBJ2-3; D gene unclear. V lost 6 bases and J 5 bases, leaving 3 bases between the germline ends. This CDR3 is 10 amino acids long. CDR1 is KGHSH, CDR2 LQKENI, per germline. DNA for the CDR3: TGTGCCAGCTCCGAAGATACGCAGTATTTT. It is translated as CASSEDTQYF.

The chain joins TRBV5-8 to TRBJ2-7; the D gene is possibly TRBD1 (5 bases). Germline V gene lookup returns CDR1 SGHTS and CDR2 YDEGEE. The CDR3 is 14 amino acids. The V and J ends lost 4 bases and 7 bases respectively, with 18 bases between them. The CDR3 region is CASSANPLGLEQYF. The CDR3 coding sequence is TGTGCCAGCAGCGCAAACCCCTTGGGGCTTGAGCAGTACTTC.

The chain links TRBV7-9 to TRBJ1-1; D gene ambiguous. This CDR3 has 8 residues. V lost 7 bases and J lost 11, with 5 bases in between. Per germline, CDR1 SEHNR and CDR2 FQNEAQ (reference sequence). CDR3 DNA: TGTGCCAGCAACGAGGCTTTCTTT. This translates into CASNEAFF.